A selection of T cell receptor beta chains follows, all from one sample in a study of shared clonotypes between healthy human individuals. The method was immunoSEQ multiplex PCR; TCRdb's version includes in-frame clones alone and lacks a portion of them. The data show hundreds of thousands of clones, around 73% seen once. The sequencing input was memory CD4+ T cells sorted from blood. The receptors shown here come from a woman aged 30 to 39 in good health. Both conserved end residues are part of each CDR3. Each record gives: CDR3 DNA, CDR3 protein, V gene, J gene, clone size, D gene. The D gene is left open where the match is weak. Clone size appears in some rows only: once, few, many, or a class for an expanded clone.

cdr3_nt: TGTGCCAGCAGCGCCGTGGACGGGGAGCTGTTTTTT
cdr3_aa: CASSAVDGELFF
v_call: TRBV11-3
j_call: TRBJ2-2
clone_size: NA
d_call: NA

cdr3_nt: TGTGCCAGCAGCGTAGAGCGGGGGGAGACAGATACGCAGTATTTT
cdr3_aa: CASSVERGETDTQYF
v_call: TRBV9
j_call: TRBJ2-3
clone_size: NA
d_call: TRBD2

cdr3_nt: TGCGCCAGCAGCAGGGCCGTCGAAGGCAATCAGCCCCAGCATTTT
cdr3_aa: CASSRAVEGNQPQHF
v_call: TRBV5-1
j_call: TRBJ1-5
clone_size: once
d_call: NA

cdr3_nt: TGTGCCAGCAGTGAGGTTCTAGCGGGAGGCAATGAGCAGTTCTTC
cdr3_aa: CASSEVLAGGNEQFF
v_call: TRBV25-1
j_call: TRBJ2-1
clone_size: many
d_call: TRBD2

cdr3_nt: TGTGCCAGTAGCCCAATAGACAGGGCCCCTGGCTACACCTTC
cdr3_aa: CASSPIDRAPGYTF
v_call: TRBV19
j_call: TRBJ1-2
clone_size: NA
d_call: TRBD1

cdr3_nt: TGTGCCACCAGCAGCAGGGTATCAGATACGCAGTATTTT
cdr3_aa: CATSSRVSDTQYF
v_call: TRBV15
j_call: TRBJ2-3
clone_size: NA
d_call: NA

cdr3_nt: TGTGCCAGTAGCTACGGGACAGTCAGAGGCTACACCTTC
cdr3_aa: CASSYGTVRGYTF
v_call: TRBV19
j_call: TRBJ1-2
clone_size: NA
d_call: TRBD1

cdr3_nt: TGTGCCAGCAGTTTCGGTCAGGGGCTGTTTTTT
cdr3_aa: CASSFGQGLFF
v_call: TRBV27
j_call: TRBJ2-2
clone_size: NA
d_call: NA

cdr3_nt: TGCGCCAGCAGCCAGGGGGGGACTAATGAAAAACTGTTTTTT
cdr3_aa: CASSQGGTNEKLFF
v_call: TRBV5-1
j_call: TRBJ1-4
clone_size: NA
d_call: TRBD1

cdr3_nt: TGTGCCAGCAGCCCACGCGTGGATACGCAGTATTTT
cdr3_aa: CASSPRVDTQYF
v_call: TRBV11-2
j_call: TRBJ2-3
clone_size: NA
d_call: NA

cdr3_nt: TGTGCCAGCCTAAGCCGGGACTTAGGGACCGGGGAGCTGTTTTTT
cdr3_aa: CASLSRDLGTGELFF
v_call: TRBV6-1
j_call: TRBJ2-2
clone_size: NA
d_call: NA

cdr3_nt: TGTGCCAGCAGTTTCGACAGTAATAATCAGCCCCAGCATTTT
cdr3_aa: CASSFDSNNQPQHF
v_call: TRBV28
j_call: TRBJ1-5
clone_size: NA
d_call: NA

cdr3_nt: TGCGCCAGCAGCTTAATGGGGAGCGGGTCGAACACTGAAGCTTTCTTT
cdr3_aa: CASSLMGSGSNTEAFF
v_call: TRBV5-1
j_call: TRBJ1-1
clone_size: few
d_call: NA

cdr3_nt: TGTGCCAGCAGCTTCCGGGGGGCGGCCTACGAGCAGTACTTC
cdr3_aa: CASSFRGAAYEQYF
v_call: TRBV11-1
j_call: TRBJ2-7
clone_size: few
d_call: NA

cdr3_nt: TGTGCCAGCTCTAGATCTAAGAACACTGAAGCTTTCTTT
cdr3_aa: CASSRSKNTEAFF
v_call: TRBV18
j_call: TRBJ1-1
clone_size: NA
d_call: NA

cdr3_nt: TGTGCCAGTAGCAAGACTAGCGGGAGGACCTACAATGAGCAGTTCTTC
cdr3_aa: CASSKTSGRTYNEQFF
v_call: TRBV19
j_call: TRBJ2-1
clone_size: NA
d_call: TRBD2

cdr3_nt: TGTGCCAGCAGCTTGGGACTAGCGCAACAAGAGACCCAGTACTTC
cdr3_aa: CASSLGLAQQETQYF
v_call: TRBV5-4
j_call: TRBJ2-5
clone_size: NA
d_call: TRBD2

cdr3_nt: TGCGCCAGCAGCCAAGGGAGCTTGGGGATAAGTAGTAGTGAGCAGTACTTC
cdr3_aa: CASSQGSLGISSSEQYF
v_call: TRBV4-1
j_call: TRBJ2-7
clone_size: NA
d_call: NA

cdr3_nt: TGTGCCAGCAGCTCCTCTACACAGGATACGCAGTATTTT
cdr3_aa: CASSSSTQDTQYF
v_call: TRBV7-7
j_call: TRBJ2-3
clone_size: NA
d_call: NA

cdr3_nt: TGTGCCAGCAGTGAATCCTCCCGGCTAGCGGGTTTCCAAGAGACCCAGTACTTC
cdr3_aa: CASSESSRLAGFQETQYF
v_call: TRBV25-1
j_call: TRBJ2-5
clone_size: NA
d_call: TRBD2

cdr3_nt: TGTGCCAGTAGTATGGCCGGTCCTTACTATGGCTACACCTTC
cdr3_aa: CASSMAGPYYGYTF
v_call: TRBV19
j_call: TRBJ1-2
clone_size: NA
d_call: NA

cdr3_nt: TGCGCCAGCAGCTTGGCCTACACCCTAAGCTTAACCTACGAGCAGTACTTC
cdr3_aa: CASSLAYTLSLTYEQYF
v_call: TRBV5-1
j_call: TRBJ2-7
clone_size: NA
d_call: NA

cdr3_nt: TGTGCCAGCTACCCCGGGAGGGTGAACACCGGGGAGCTGTTTTTT
cdr3_aa: CASYPGRVNTGELFF
v_call: TRBV27
j_call: TRBJ2-2
clone_size: NA
d_call: TRBD2

cdr3_nt: TGCAGCGTTGGCCATAGTTGGGGCGGGGAGCTGTTTTTT
cdr3_aa: CSVGHSWGGELFF
v_call: TRBV29-1
j_call: TRBJ2-2
clone_size: NA
d_call: NA

cdr3_nt: TGTGCCAGCAGCCCAAGGGAGAGAGCGGGCTCCTACAATGAGCAGTTCTTC
cdr3_aa: CASSPRERAGSYNEQFF
v_call: TRBV7-2
j_call: TRBJ2-1
clone_size: once
d_call: NA

cdr3_nt: TGCGCCAGCAGCCGCAGTAGTGGCACCACCTACAATGAGCAGTTCTTC
cdr3_aa: CASSRSSGTTYNEQFF
v_call: TRBV4-1
j_call: TRBJ2-1
clone_size: NA
d_call: NA

cdr3_nt: TGTGCCAGCAGCCAACCAGGGATAGTAGAGACCCAGTACTTC
cdr3_aa: CASSQPGIVETQYF
v_call: TRBV28
j_call: TRBJ2-5
clone_size: once
d_call: NA

cdr3_nt: TGTGCCAGCAGTGAACTTAACACCGGAGGGGAGGAAAAACTGTTTTTT
cdr3_aa: CASSELNTGGEEKLFF
v_call: TRBV2
j_call: TRBJ1-4
clone_size: NA
d_call: NA

cdr3_nt: TGTGCCAGCAGCTTTGCCGGAAACACCATATATTTT
cdr3_aa: CASSFAGNTIYF
v_call: TRBV5-6
j_call: TRBJ1-3
clone_size: NA
d_call: NA

cdr3_nt: TGCAGCGTTGCAGTACTCTATGTTAATGAGCAGTTCTTC
cdr3_aa: CSVAVLYVNEQFF
v_call: TRBV29-1
j_call: TRBJ2-1
clone_size: NA
d_call: NA

cdr3_nt: TGTGCCAGCAGTCTCCAGTTCATTATCTCGAATGAGCAGTTCTTC
cdr3_aa: CASSLQFIISNEQFF
v_call: TRBV27
j_call: TRBJ2-1
clone_size: NA
d_call: NA

cdr3_nt: TGCAGCGTTGCGTCGGGGGAAGGAAAACTGTTTTTT
cdr3_aa: CSVASGEGKLFF
v_call: TRBV29-1
j_call: TRBJ1-4
clone_size: NA
d_call: NA

cdr3_nt: TGTGCCAGCAGCCGAACAGGGAATAATGAAAAACTGTTTTTT
cdr3_aa: CASSRTGNNEKLFF
v_call: TRBV7-9
j_call: TRBJ1-4
clone_size: NA
d_call: NA